This TCR beta chain was found in a study of T cells after yellow fever vaccination. Using its own MiXCR run on the 5' RACE reads, TCRdb lists one record per CDR3 protein. The table has over 300,000 distinct CDR3 sequences, roughly 6.8% seen once. The germline V gene encodes CDR1 SGHRS and CDR2 YFSETQ. The length of the CDR3 is 13 residues. V lost 2 bases and J lost 16; bases outside the gene matches: 11. This clonotype was sampled from a man between 18 and 35 years old who received the YFV17D yellow fever vaccine. This specimen consisted of PBMCs, obtained roughly 45 days after the first yellow fever vaccination. The chain joins TRBV5-1 to TRBJ2-2, with 7 bases identical to TRBD2. CDR3 residues: CASSFPTAGVQFF. CDR3 nucleotide sequence: TGCGCCAGCAGCTTTCCAACGGCGGGGGTCCAGTTTTTT.